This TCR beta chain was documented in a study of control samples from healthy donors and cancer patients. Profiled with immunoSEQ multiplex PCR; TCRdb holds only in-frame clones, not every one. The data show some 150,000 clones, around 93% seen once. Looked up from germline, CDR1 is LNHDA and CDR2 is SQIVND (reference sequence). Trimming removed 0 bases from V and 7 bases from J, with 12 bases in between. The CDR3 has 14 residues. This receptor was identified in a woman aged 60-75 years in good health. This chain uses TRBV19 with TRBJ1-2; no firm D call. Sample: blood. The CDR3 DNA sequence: TGTGCCAGTAGTATAGAGGGCAGGTCCCCTGGCTACACCTTC. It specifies CASSIEGRSPGYTF. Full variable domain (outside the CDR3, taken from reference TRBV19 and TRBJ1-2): DGGITQSPKYLFRKEGQNVTLSCEQNLNHDAMYWYRQDPGQGLRLIYYSQIVNDFQKGDIAEGYSVSREKKESFPLTVTSAQKNPTAFYLCASSIEGRSPGYTFGSGTRLTVV.